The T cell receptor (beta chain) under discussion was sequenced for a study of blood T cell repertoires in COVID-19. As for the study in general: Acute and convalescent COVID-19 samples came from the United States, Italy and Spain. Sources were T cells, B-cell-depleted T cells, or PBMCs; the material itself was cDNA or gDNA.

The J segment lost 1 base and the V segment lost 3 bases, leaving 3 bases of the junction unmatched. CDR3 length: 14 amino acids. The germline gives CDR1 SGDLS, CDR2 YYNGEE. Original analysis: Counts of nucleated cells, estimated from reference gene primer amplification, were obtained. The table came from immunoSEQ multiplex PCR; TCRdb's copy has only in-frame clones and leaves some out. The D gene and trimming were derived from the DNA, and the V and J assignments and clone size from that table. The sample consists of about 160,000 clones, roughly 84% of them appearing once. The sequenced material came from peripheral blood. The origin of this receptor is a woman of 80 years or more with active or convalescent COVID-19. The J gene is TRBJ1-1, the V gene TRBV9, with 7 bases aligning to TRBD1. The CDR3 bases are TGTGCCAGCAGCGGGGGACAGCGGAACACTGAAGCTTTCTTT. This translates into CASSGGQRNTEAFF. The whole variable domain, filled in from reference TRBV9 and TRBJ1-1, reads DSGVTQTPKHLITATGQRVTLRCSPRSGDLSVYWYQQSLDQGLQFLIQYYNGEERAKGNILERFSAQQFPDLHSELNLSSLELGDSALYFCASSGGQRNTEAFFGQGTRLTVV.